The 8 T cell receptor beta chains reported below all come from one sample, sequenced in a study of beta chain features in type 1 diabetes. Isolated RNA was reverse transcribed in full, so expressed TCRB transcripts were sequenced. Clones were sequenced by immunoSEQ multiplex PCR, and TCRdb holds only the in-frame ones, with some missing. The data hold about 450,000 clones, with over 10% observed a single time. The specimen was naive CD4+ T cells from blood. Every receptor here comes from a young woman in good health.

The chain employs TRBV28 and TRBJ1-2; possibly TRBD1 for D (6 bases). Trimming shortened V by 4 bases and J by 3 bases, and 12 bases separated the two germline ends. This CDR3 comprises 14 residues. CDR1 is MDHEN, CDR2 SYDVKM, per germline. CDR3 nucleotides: TGTGCCAGCAGTTCAATCCGACAGGACTATGGCTACACCTTC. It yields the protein CASSSIRQDYGYTF.

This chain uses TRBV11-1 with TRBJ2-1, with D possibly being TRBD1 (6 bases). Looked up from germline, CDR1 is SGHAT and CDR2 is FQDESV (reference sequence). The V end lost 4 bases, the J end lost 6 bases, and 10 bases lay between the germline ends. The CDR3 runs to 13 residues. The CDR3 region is CASSSKQGNEQFF. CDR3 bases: TGTGCCAGCAGCTCAAAACAGGGCAATGAGCAGTTCTTC.

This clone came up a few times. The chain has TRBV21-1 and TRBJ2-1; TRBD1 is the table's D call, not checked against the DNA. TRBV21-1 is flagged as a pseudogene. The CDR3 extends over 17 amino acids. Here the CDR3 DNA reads TGTGCCAGCAGCAAAGCCGTATACAGGGGATCCTACAATGAGCAGTTCTTC. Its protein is CASSKAVYRGSYNEQFF.

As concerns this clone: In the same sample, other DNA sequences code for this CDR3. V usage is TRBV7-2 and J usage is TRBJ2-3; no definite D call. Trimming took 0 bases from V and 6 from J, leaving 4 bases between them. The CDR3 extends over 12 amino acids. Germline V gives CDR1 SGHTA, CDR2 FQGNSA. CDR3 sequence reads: CASSLASDTQYF. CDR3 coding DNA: TGTGCCAGCAGCTTAGCGTCCGATACGCAGTATTTT.

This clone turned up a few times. The CDR3 reads CASSESAGTAYNEQFF. In nucleotides, the CDR3 is TGTGCCAGCAGTGAATCCGCCGGGACAGCCTACAATGAGCAGTTCTTC. The chain recombines TRBV25-1 with TRBJ2-1; the match to TRBD1 covers 7 bases. This CDR3 comprises 16 residues. Trimming took 1 base from V and 2 from J; bases not matched to a gene: 5. Germline loops: CDR1 MGHDK, CDR2 SYGVNS.

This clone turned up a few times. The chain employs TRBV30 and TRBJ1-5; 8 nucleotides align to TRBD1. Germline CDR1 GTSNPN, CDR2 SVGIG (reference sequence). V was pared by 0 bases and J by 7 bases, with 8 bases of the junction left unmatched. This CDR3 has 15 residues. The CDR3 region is CAWSVTGGRGQPQHF. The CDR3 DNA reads TGTGCCTGGAGTGTAACAGGGGGACGGGGGCAGCCCCAGCATTTT. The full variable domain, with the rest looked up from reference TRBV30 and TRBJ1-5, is SQTIHQWPATLVQPVGSPLSLECTVEGTSNPNLYWYRQAAGRGLQLLFYSVGIGQISSEVPQNLSASRPQDRQFILSSKKLLLSDSGFYLCAWSVTGGRGQPQHFGDGTRLSIL.

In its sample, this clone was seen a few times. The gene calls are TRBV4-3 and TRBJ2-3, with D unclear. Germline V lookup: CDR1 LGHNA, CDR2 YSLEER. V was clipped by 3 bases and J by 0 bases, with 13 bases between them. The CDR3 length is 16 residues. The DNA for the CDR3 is TGCGCCAGCAGCCAGTCACAACGAACTAGCACAGATACGCAGTATTTT. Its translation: CASSQSQRTSTDTQYF.

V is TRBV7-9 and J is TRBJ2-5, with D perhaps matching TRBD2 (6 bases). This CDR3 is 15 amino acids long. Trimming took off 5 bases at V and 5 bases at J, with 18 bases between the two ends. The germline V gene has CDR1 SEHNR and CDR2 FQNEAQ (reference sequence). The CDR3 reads CASSPPPLREETQYF. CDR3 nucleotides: TGTGCCAGCAGCCCTCCCCCGCTCCGGGAGGAGACCCAGTACTTC.